This T cell receptor beta chain derives from a study of blood T cell repertoires in COVID-19. The wider study: Samples representing acute and convalescent COVID-19 were sourced from the United States, Italy and Spain. Sources were T cells, B-cell-depleted T cells, or PBMCs; the material itself was cDNA or gDNA.

As handled by the study authors: The assay estimated nucleated cells by amplifying reference gene primers. TCRdb keeps only in-frame clones here, not all; method: immunoSEQ multiplex PCR. Clone size and the V and J calls come from that table; the DNA yielded D and trimming. The table lists some 180,000 clones, roughly 89% of them singletons. Per germline, CDR1 SNHLY and CDR2 FYNNEI. The CDR3 extends over 16 amino acids. The germline V and J ends were trimmed by 3 bases and 6 bases, with 20 bases remaining between them. This TCR was sampled from a man aged 45-65 years with acute or convalescent COVID-19. The source material was peripheral blood. The chain couples TRBV2 to TRBJ1-1, with a weak D call TRBD1 (6 bases). The CDR3 is CASSEGRGGRGSEAFF. DNA of the CDR3: TGTGCCAGCAGTGAGGGCAGGGGCGGCCGGGGCTCTGAAGCTTTCTTT.